The source of this T cell receptor beta chain is a study of T cells in localized non-small cell lung cancer (dated by TCRdb to about 2020). Regarding the complete study: The study analyzed T cell repertoires of over 200 early-stage NSCLC patients, comparing tumors and uninvolved tumor-adjacent lungs. The cohort consisted of around 250 treatment-naive NSCLC patients whose localized lung tumors had been resected. The mean age of the NSCLC patients was roughly 63 years, with 130 or so men and 95 to 110 women.

Inclusive of the bounding cysteine and phenylalanine, the CDR3 is 14 residues long. The kept DNA is CDR3 alone, 42 bases in frame from the first base. Trimming takes 5 bases from V and 4 bases from J, and the germline ends sit 14 bases apart. In the germline V gene (reference sequence), CDR1 corresponds to PRHDT and CDR2 to FYEKMQ. Results the study describes overall, beyond this receptor: Higher blood T cell density associated with longer overall survival, while higher adjacent-lung clonality associated with shorter survival. Because multi-region tumor sequencing was not performed, intratumor heterogeneity could not be ruled out. Because the study design was exploratory, TCR variables were selected using unadjusted p-values without false-discovery rate correction. Uninvolved tumor-adjacent lung showed the highest T cell clonality, higher than tumor, which suggests more focused antigenic responses in the uninvolved tumor-adjacent lung. Of the top 100 tumor clones, a median of approximately 60 were detected in paired uninvolved adjacent lung; 28 were also among that lung's top 100.

The immunoSEQ Assay was used to sequence TCR beta CDR3 regions from DNA. From the authors' description of their analysis: T cell density was computed as TCR beta template counts normalized to usable DNA estimated by amplifying housekeeping genes. Richness was estimated with the preseqR package, extrapolating to 400,000 templates for PBMC samples and 120,000 templates for tissue samples. Clonality was defined by subtracting Pielou's evenness from one. To identify tissue-enriched TCRs, differential abundance testing was run on productive amino-acid clonotypes with a minimum total count of 5 and an alpha of 0.1. Repertoire overlap between compartments was quantified with the Jaccard Index and Morisita Overlap Index. GLIPH grouped TCR beta CDR3s together with public tetramer-defined viral CDR3s, and a viral motif had to include at least three viral sequences and also show V-gene enrichment. Sourced from immuneACCESS, this table was stored by TCRdb with only in-frame sequences that have V and J called. A share of the clones is absent; for the studies checked, an unresolved V gene accounts for under half, and the remainder has no known explanation. That table supplies the V and J calls and clone size; D and trimming were determined from the DNA. In all, the sample holds some 21,000 clones, and about 89% of those were seen once. The biggest ten clones account for approximately 9.1% of the sample.

At diagnosis, tumor, uninvolved tumor-adjacent lung and peripheral blood were collected and then preserved as a mix of FFPE and fresh-frozen material. Blood samples were analyzed as peripheral blood mononuclear cells for TCR repertoire profiling. Regarding this clone: No antigen is known for it. No much larger clone is present one base from it, and per-base qualities are unavailable.

The source material was peripheral blood, sampled before any cancer treatment. This receptor was identified in a man between 40 and 69 years old with stage I lung adenocarcinoma. The chain was built from TRBV13 and TRBJ1-2; the D gene is perhaps TRBD1, from 5 matching bases. The CDR3 loop reads CASSRSRDTYGYTF. The DNA sequence reads TGTGCCAGCAGCCGAAGCAGGGATACCTATGGCTACACCTTC. With all but the CDR3 taken from the reference TRBV13 and TRBJ1-2 genes, the full variable domain is: AAGVIQSPRHLIKEKRETATLKCYPIPRHDTVYWYQQGPGQDPQFLISFYEKMQSDKGSIPDRFSAQQFSDYHSELNMSSLELGDSALYFCASSRSRDTYGYTFGSGTRLTVV.